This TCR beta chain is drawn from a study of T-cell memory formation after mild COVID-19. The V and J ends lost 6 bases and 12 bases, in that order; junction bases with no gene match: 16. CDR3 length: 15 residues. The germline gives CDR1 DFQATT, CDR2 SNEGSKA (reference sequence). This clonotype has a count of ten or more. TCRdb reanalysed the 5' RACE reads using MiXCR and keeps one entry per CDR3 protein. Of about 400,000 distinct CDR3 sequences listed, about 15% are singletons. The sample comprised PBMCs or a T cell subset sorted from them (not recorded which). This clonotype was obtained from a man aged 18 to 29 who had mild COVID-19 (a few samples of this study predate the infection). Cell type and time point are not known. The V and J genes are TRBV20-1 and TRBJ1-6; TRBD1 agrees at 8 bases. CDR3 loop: CSADADTGQDQPLHF. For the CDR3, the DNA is TGCAGTGCCGACGCCGACACGGGACAGGATCAACCCCTCCACTTT.